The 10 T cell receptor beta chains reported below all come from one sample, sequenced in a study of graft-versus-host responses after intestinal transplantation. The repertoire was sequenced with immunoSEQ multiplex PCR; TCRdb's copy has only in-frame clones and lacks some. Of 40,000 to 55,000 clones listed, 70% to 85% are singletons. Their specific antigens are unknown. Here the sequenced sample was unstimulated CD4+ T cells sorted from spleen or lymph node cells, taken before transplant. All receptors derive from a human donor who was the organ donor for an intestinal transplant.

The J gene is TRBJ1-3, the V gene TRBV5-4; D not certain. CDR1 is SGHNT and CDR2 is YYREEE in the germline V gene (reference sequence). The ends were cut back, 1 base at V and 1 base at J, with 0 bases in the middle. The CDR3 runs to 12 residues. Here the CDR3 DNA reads TGTGCCAGCAGCTTGTCTGGAAACACCATATATTTT. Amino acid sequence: CASSLSGNTIYF.

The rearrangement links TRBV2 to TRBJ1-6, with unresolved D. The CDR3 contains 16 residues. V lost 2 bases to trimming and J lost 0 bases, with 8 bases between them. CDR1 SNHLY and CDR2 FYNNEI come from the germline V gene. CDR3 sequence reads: CASSERSSSYNSPLHF. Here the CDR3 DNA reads TGTGCCAGCAGTGAAAGATCAAGCTCCTATAATTCACCCCTCCACTTT.

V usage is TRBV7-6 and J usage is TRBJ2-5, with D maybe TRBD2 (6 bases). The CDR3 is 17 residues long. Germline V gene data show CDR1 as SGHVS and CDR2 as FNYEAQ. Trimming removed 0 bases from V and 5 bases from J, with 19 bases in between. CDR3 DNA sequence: TGTGCCAGCAGCTTAGCTAGGAGCGGGTGGGCAATGGAGACCCAGTACTTC. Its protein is CASSLARSGWAMETQYF.

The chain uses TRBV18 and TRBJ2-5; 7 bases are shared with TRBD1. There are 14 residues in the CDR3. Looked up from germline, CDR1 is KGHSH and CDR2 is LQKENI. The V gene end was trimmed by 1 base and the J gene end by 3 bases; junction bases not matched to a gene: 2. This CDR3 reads CASSPQTGKETQYF. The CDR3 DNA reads TGTGCCAGCTCACCACAGACAGGGAAAGAGACCCAGTACTTC.

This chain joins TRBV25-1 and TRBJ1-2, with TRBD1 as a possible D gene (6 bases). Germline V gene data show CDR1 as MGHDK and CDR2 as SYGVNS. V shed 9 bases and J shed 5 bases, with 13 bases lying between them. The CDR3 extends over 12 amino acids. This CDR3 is CASQGTWYGYTF. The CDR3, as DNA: TGTGCCAGTCAGGGGACGTGGTATGGCTACACCTTC.

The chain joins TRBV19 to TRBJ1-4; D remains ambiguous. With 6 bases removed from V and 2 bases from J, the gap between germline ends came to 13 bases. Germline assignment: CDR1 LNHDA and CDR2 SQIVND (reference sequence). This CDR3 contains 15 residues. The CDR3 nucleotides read TGTGCCAGTAGCCCCGGAGGGAACACTAATGAAAAACTGTTTTTT. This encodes CASSPGGNTNEKLFF.

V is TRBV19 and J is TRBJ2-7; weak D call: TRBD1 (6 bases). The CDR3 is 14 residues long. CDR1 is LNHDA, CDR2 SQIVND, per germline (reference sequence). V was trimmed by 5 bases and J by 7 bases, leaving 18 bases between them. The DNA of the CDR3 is TGTGCCAGTAGTGACGAGGGGGTCCTGGGAGAGCAGTACTTC. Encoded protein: CASSDEGVLGEQYF.

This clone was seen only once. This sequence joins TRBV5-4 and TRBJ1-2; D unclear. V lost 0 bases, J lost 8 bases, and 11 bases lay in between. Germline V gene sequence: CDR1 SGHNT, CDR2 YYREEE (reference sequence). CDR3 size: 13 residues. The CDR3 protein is CASSLEGNGGYTF. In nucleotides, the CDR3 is TGTGCCAGCAGCTTGGAAGGGAACGGGGGCTACACCTTC. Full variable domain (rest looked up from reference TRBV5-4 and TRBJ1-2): ETGVTQSPTHLIKTRGQQVTLRCSSQSGHNTVSWYQQALGQGPQFIFQYYREEENGRGNFPPRFSGLQFPNYSSELNVNALELDDSALYLCASSLEGNGGYTFGSGTRLTVV.

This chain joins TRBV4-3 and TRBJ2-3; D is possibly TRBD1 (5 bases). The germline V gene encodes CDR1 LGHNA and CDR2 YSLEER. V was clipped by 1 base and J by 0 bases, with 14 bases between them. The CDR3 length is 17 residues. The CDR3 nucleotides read TGCGCCAGCAGCCAAGCTGGGGCCAGGGCCAGCACAGATACGCAGTATTTT. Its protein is CASSQAGARASTDTQYF.

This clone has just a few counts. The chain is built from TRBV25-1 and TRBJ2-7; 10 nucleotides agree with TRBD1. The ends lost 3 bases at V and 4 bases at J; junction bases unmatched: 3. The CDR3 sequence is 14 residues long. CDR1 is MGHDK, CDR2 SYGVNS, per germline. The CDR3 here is CASSEGGQGYEQYF. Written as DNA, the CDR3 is TGTGCCAGCAGTGAGGGGGGACAGGGGTACGAGCAGTACTTC.